This TCR beta chain was captured in a study of cytotoxic CD8 clonotypes in ibrutinib-treated CLL. Study context: On average, approximately 95,000 productive rearrangements and a few hundred thousand productive templates per sample. Findings and limits, study-wide: Shared public clonotypes were rare, and on treatment they either got smaller or stayed the same.

To note about this clone: Its antigen is currently unknown.

Assay: immunoSEQ multiplex PCR; the TCRdb copy retains only in-frame clones and omits some. The sample yields about 63,000 clones, approximately 71% seen once. The CDR3 is made up of 14 amino acids. J lost 9 bases, V lost 6 bases, and 8 bases had no gene match. Germline V gene data show CDR1 as SGHRS and CDR2 as YFSETQ. This receptor was taken from a human donor with chronic lymphocytic leukemia. The chain has TRBV5-1 and TRBJ2-1; the match to TRBD2 covers 11 bases. The sample in question was PBMCs, obtained after 12 months of ibrutinib treatment. CDR3 DNA: TGCGCCAGCACCGATACTAGCGGGAGCGGTGAGCAGTTCTTC. Its translation: CASTDTSGSGEQFF.